The sequence of this T cell receptor beta chain was determined in a study of T cell responses to AZD1222 COVID-19 vaccine. In the study overall: Investigators merged groups given second doses at roughly 4 or roughly 12 weeks.

Here immunoSEQ multiplex PCR was the method, and the copy in TCRdb shows in-frame clones only, minus some. This repertoire shows 90,000 to 110,000 clones, roughly 90% found once; its top ten account for approximately 5%. To note about this clone: Antigen specificity is unknown.

CDR1 is KGHDR, CDR2 SFDVKD, per germline. The CDR3 runs to 13 residues. V was clipped by 9 bases and J by 2 bases, with 13 bases between them. Findings and caveats of the study: No repertoire was sampled before or during the peak T cell response, only after it. The study identified only five to seven AZD1222 recipients as seropositive at baseline.

The rearrangement joins TRBV24-1 to TRBJ2-7, with a possible D match to TRBD1 (5 bases). The sequence was collected from an adult in good health. The sample in question was peripheral blood, obtained on day 0 of AZD1222 vaccination. Here the CDR3 reads CATQARDTYEQYF. CDR3 coding DNA: TGTGCCACCCAAGCCAGGGATACCTACGAGCAGTACTTC.